Each of the 30 T cell receptor beta chains below was sequenced from the same sample in a study of spatial heterogeneity in lung cancer. TCRdb re-called the 5' RACE reads with MiXCR, one entry per CDR3 protein. The data show tens of thousands of distinct CDR3 sequences, roughly 21% seen once. The sample's time point: blood at routine non-recurrence follow-up after resection. Sequencing was performed on PBMCs, taken at follow-up. The receptors were sampled from a male donor with early-stage non-small cell lung cancer.

The chain is built from TRBV24-1 and TRBJ2-1; TRBD2 aligns across 9 bases. There are 13 residues in the CDR3. Germline CDR1 and CDR2: KGHDR and SFDVKD. J was trimmed by 4 bases and V by 8 bases; bases with no gene match: 2. The CDR3 is CATTAGGYNEQFF. The CDR3 DNA sequence: TGTGCCACCACTGCGGGGGGGTACAATGAGCAGTTCTTC.

This clonotype occurred a few times. The chain couples TRBV2 to TRBJ2-5; 9 bases map to TRBD2. This CDR3 spans 14 amino acids. Trimming took 4 bases from V and 6 from J; bases not matched to a gene: 6. Germline assignment: CDR1 SNHLY and CDR2 FYNNEI. The CDR3 sequence: CASSVGTSWQTQYF. CDR3 nucleotides: TGTGCCAGCAGTGTTGGGACTAGCTGGCAGACCCAGTACTTC.

This clonotype has a single count. The chain combines TRBV7-9 with TRBJ1-2; D remains ambiguous. CDR1 and CDR2 (germline): SEHNR, FQNEAQ (reference sequence). Trimming stripped 4 bases from V and 7 bases from J, with 10 bases between. The CDR3 contains 12 residues. This chain's CDR3 is CASSSGLGGYTF. DNA for the CDR3: TGTGCCAGCAGCTCGGGTCTAGGTGGCTACACCTTC.

This chain connects TRBV20-1 to TRBJ1-5; no reliable D call. The germline V gene has CDR1 DFQATT and CDR2 SNEGSKA (reference sequence). CDR3 length: 14 residues. V was pared by 3 bases and J by 2 bases, with 11 bases between. DNA of the CDR3: TGCAGTGCTAGTTTAGGGTCGGGCAATCAGCCCCAGCATTTT. Translation gives CSASLGSGNQPQHF.

V usage is TRBV7-9 and J usage is TRBJ2-3; 7 bases align to TRBD1. The germline CDR1 and CDR2 sequences are SEHNR and FQNEAQ (reference sequence). This CDR3 region has 15 residues. V lost 5 bases and J lost 1; bases outside the gene matches: 6. CDR3 sequence (DNA): TGTGCCAGCAGCCGTGGGGACAGTCGCACAGATACGCAGTATTTT. It is translated as CASSRGDSRTDTQYF.

The sample holds a few counts of this clonotype. The chain employs TRBV6-1 and TRBJ2-2, with a possible D match to TRBD2 (6 bases). From germline, CDR1 is MNHNS and CDR2 SASEGT. Trimming pared 5 bases from V and 6 bases from J, leaving 13 bases between. The CDR3 is 14 residues long. CDR3: CASSTREVAGELFF. Written as DNA, the CDR3 is TGTGCCAGCAGTACTAGGGAGGTGGCCGGGGAGCTGTTTTTT.

This clonotype was seen more than once but under ten times. J is TRBJ2-7 and V is TRBV20-1, with D unresolved. The V and J ends lost 2 bases and 4 bases respectively, with 15 bases between them. This CDR3 has 14 amino acids. Germline loops: CDR1 DFQATT, CDR2 SNEGSKA (reference sequence). The CDR3 spells CSARPPRAAYEQYV. For the CDR3, the DNA is TGCAGTGCTAGACCTCCCCGGGCAGCATACGAGCAGTACGTC.

This clonotype has at least ten counts. The V gene is TRBV12-3 or TRBV12-4, the J gene TRBJ1-1, with D uncertain. Trimming left V 6 bases short and J 3 bases short, with 11 bases between. The CDR3 covers 13 residues. The CDR3 coding sequence is TGTGCCAGCAGACGTTTGGGCGACACTGAAGCTTTCTTT. It translates to CASRRLGDTEAFF.

This clonotype was counted only a few times. This CDR3 reads CASSPDENQPQHF. For the CDR3, the DNA is TGTGCCAGCTCACCAGATGAGAATCAGCCCCAGCATTTT. V usage is TRBV18 and J usage is TRBJ1-5; D gene uncertain. V lost 2 bases and J lost 4, with 6 bases in between. The CDR3 is 13 amino acids. CDR1 and CDR2 from the germline V gene are KGHSH and LQKENI.

This clonotype has ten or more counts. This chain connects TRBV4-1 to TRBJ2-5, with 15 bases identical to TRBD2. V trimming: 1 base; J trimming: 5 bases; junction bases outside the gene matches: 2. CDR3 length: 16 amino acids. Germline loops: CDR1 MGHRA, CDR2 YSYEKL. CDR3 bases: TGCGCCAGCAGCCAAGCGGGACTAGCGGGAGGTGAGACCCAGTACTTC. Residues: CASSQAGLAGGETQYF.

This clonotype was picked up many times. CDR3 in DNA: TGTGCCAGCAGCCCGGCCTACAACACTGAAGCTTTCTTT. Translation: CASSPAYNTEAFF. The chain employs TRBV7-9 and TRBJ1-1; D gene uncertain. Trimming took 5 bases from V and 2 from J, leaving 9 bases between them. This CDR3 is 13 amino acids long. Germline lookup yields CDR1 SEHNR and CDR2 FQNEAQ (reference sequence).

Ten or more counts support this clonotype. V usage is TRBV29-1 and J usage is TRBJ2-5; maybe TRBD1 (5 bases). Trimming left V 3 bases short and J 1 base short, with 9 bases between. In germline, CDR1 is SQVTM, CDR2 ANQGSEA. The CDR3 is made up of 13 amino acids. This CDR3 reads CSVEIGAQETQYF. The CDR3 DNA reads TGCAGCGTTGAGATAGGGGCCCAAGAGACCCAGTACTTC. Together with reference TRBV29-1 and TRBJ2-5, the CDR3 gives the full variable domain: SAVISQKPSRDICQRGTSLTIQCQVDSQVTMMFWYRQQPGQSLTLIATANQGSEATYESGFVIDKFPISRPNLTFSTLTVSNMSPEDSSIYLCSVEIGAQETQYFGPGTRLLVL.

This clonotype has ten or more counts. This chain connects TRBV6-2 or TRBV6-3 to TRBJ2-7, with no clear D. Trimming cost V 4 bases and J 3 bases, with 13 bases left between them. This CDR3 spans 14 amino acids. Germline V gives CDR1 MNHEY, CDR2 SVGEGT. The CDR3 sequence is CASSSAPLFYEQYV. The CDR3 DNA reads TGTGCCAGCAGTTCGGCCCCACTCTTCTACGAGCAGTACGTC.

For the CDR3, the DNA is TGTGCCTGGAGTGTACGGAAGGGTACCAATTCACCCCTCCACTTT. Residues: CAWSVRKGTNSPLHF. This chain uses TRBV30 with TRBJ1-6; D is unresolved. From germline, CDR1 is GTSNPN and CDR2 SVGIG (reference sequence). Trimming stripped 0 bases from V and 7 bases from J, with 13 bases between. This CDR3 spans 15 amino acids. The full variable domain, completed using reference TRBV30 and TRBJ1-6, is SQTIHQWPATLVQPVGSPLSLECTVEGTSNPNLYWYRQAAGRGLQLLFYSVGIGQISSEVPQNLSASRPQDRQFILSSKKLLLSDSGFYLCAWSVRKGTNSPLHFGNGTRLTVT.

This clonotype was counted ten times or more. In DNA form, the CDR3 reads TGTGCCAGCAGCTCCCCTTTTGCAGGGGGAAACACTGAAGCTTTCTTT. It is translated as CASSSPFAGGNTEAFF. J is TRBJ1-1 and V is TRBV7-6; 7 nucleotides agree with TRBD1. The germline gives CDR1 SGHVS, CDR2 FNYEAQ. The CDR3 is 16 residues long. The junction had 10 bases not matched to a gene; V was cut back by 4 bases and J by 2 bases.

This clonotype came up many times. The chain uses TRBV6-5 and TRBJ1-6; a weak D match, TRBD1 (5 bases). Germline values: CDR1 MNHEY, CDR2 SVGAGI. The CDR3 runs to 14 residues. Trimming removed 7 bases at V and 7 bases at J, with 14 bases between. This chain's CDR3 is CASNPTVSNSPLHF. The CDR3 DNA is TGTGCCAGCAACCCGACAGTCTCGAATTCACCCCTCCACTTT.

The rearrangement uses TRBV14 and TRBJ1-5; D is possibly TRBD1 (5 bases). This CDR3 contains 13 residues. The germline gives CDR1 SGHDN, CDR2 FVKESK. Trimming stripped 4 bases from V and 6 bases from J, with 10 bases between. The CDR3 coding sequence is TGTGCCAGCAGCCCTAGTGGGGGTCAGCCCCAGCATTTT. It translates to CASSPSGGQPQHF.

The rearrangement links TRBV18 to TRBJ1-1; the D is unclear. Germline CDR1 and CDR2: KGHSH and LQKENI. V lost 1 base, J lost 1 base, and 7 bases lay in between. This CDR3 is built from 14 residues. The CDR3 region is CASSPLSPNTEAFF. DNA of the CDR3: TGTGCCAGCTCACCACTATCCCCGAACACTGAAGCTTTCTTT.

The chain links TRBV28 to TRBJ1-2; 9 bases agree with TRBD1. V was clipped by 5 bases and J by 7 bases; unmatched bases: 8. Germline values: CDR1 MDHEN, CDR2 SYDVKM. There are 14 residues in the CDR3. The CDR3: CASSDGQGIRGYTF. The CDR3 DNA sequence: TGTGCCAGCAGTGATGGACAGGGGATACGTGGCTACACCTTC.

This rearrangement joins TRBV29-1 to TRBJ2-1; D is undetermined. The CDR3 is made up of 13 amino acids. V lost 5 bases, J lost 2 bases, and 10 bases lay in between. The germline CDR1 and CDR2 sequences are SQVTM and ANQGSEA. DNA for the CDR3: TGCAGCGTTAGGTCGCCAACCTACAATGAGCAGTTCTTC. Its translation is CSVRSPTYNEQFF.

This clonotype came up a few times. The chain joins TRBV20-1 to TRBJ2-1; a possible D gene is TRBD2 (6 bases). This CDR3 spans 13 amino acids. V lost 6 bases and J lost 5, with 14 bases in between. Germline CDR1 reads DFQATT; CDR2 reads SNEGSKA (reference sequence). The DNA of the CDR3 is TGCAGTGCCCATCCTAGCGTACACAATGAGCAGTTCTTC. Translated: CSAHPSVHNEQFF.

In its sample, this clonotype was seen a few times. The J gene is TRBJ1-5, the V gene TRBV7-9; D uncertain. Germline V gene lookup returns CDR1 SEHNR and CDR2 FQNEAQ (reference sequence). The V end was cut by 1 base, the J end by 6 bases, with 13 bases between. The CDR3 spans 15 residues. In DNA, the CDR3 is TGTGCCAGCAGCTTAGACGGGGTGGCGACTCAGCCCCAGCATTTT. Translated, it gives CASSLDGVATQPQHF. The entire variable domain, with the rest obtained from reference TRBV7-9 and TRBJ1-5, is as follows: DTGVSQNPRHKITKRGQNVTFRCDPISEHNRLYWYRQTLGQGPEFLTYFQNEAQLEKSRLLSDRFSAERPKGSFSTLEIQRTEQGDSAMYLCASSLDGVATQPQHFGDGTRLSIL.

J is TRBJ1-1 and V is TRBV6-1, with D possibly matching TRBD1 (5 bases). Germline values: CDR1 MNHNS, CDR2 SASEGT. Deletions cut 8 bases from V and 10 bases from J, with 20 bases between. The CDR3 loop spans 13 amino acids. DNA for the CDR3: TGTGCCAGCCGGGACGTAGCCCTATTCGGAGCTTTCTTT. It is translated as CASRDVALFGAFF.

This clonotype was observed a few times. The CDR3 DNA reads as TGTGCCATCAGCGGTATAAGTGGCACAGATACGCAGTATTTT. It specifies CAISGISGTDTQYF. V and J are TRBV10-3 and TRBJ2-3; D gene unclear. V was cut by 6 bases and J by 1 base, with 11 bases left in between. The CDR3 runs 14 residues. Per germline, CDR1 ENHRY and CDR2 SYGVKD.

This clonotype was seen only a few times. The chain combines TRBV5-5 with TRBJ2-5; D assignment may be TRBD1 or TRBD2 (5 bases each). CDR1 and CDR2 from the germline V gene are SGHKS and YYEKEE (reference sequence). This CDR3 contains 17 residues. The ends were cut back, 0 bases at V and 2 bases at J, with 17 bases in the middle. This CDR3 is CASSLAGGTAPQETQYF. The CDR3 DNA is TGTGCCAGCAGCTTGGCAGGTGGGACGGCACCGCAAGAGACCCAGTACTTC.

This chain links TRBV29-1 with TRBJ1-6; weak D call: TRBD1 (6 bases). This CDR3 region has 13 residues. Germline CDR1 and CDR2: SQVTM and ANQGSEA. The ends were cut back, 5 bases at V and 3 bases at J, with 8 bases in the middle. The DNA for the CDR3 is TGCAGCGTTAGACAGGACTATAATTCACCCCTCCACTTT. Translated, it gives CSVRQDYNSPLHF.

The CDR3 nucleotides are TGTGCCAGCAGTCCTTCGACAGGGAAATTTTACGAGCAGTACTTC. Encoded protein: CASSPSTGKFYEQYF. V is TRBV6-5 and J is TRBJ2-7; 7 bases agree with TRBD1. Germline V lookup: CDR1 MNHEY, CDR2 SVGAGI. J was trimmed by 4 bases and V by 5 bases; bases with no gene match: 11. CDR3 length: 15 residues.

J is TRBJ2-1 and V is TRBV19; D gene ambiguous. V lost 1 base to trimming and J lost 2 bases, with 18 bases between them. CDR3 length equals 18 residues. CDR1 and CDR2 from the germline V gene are LNHDA and SQIVND (reference sequence). CDR3 sequence: CASSIGPLGQVPYNEQFF. The CDR3 DNA reads as TGTGCCAGTAGTATAGGCCCCTTGGGTCAGGTCCCCTACAATGAGCAGTTCTTC.

In this sample, this clonotype is medium-sized. V usage is TRBV29-1 and J usage is TRBJ2-3; maybe TRBD2 (6 bases). Trimming stripped 2 bases from V and 0 bases from J, with 12 bases between. The germline gives CDR1 SQVTM, CDR2 ANQGSEA. There are 15 residues in the CDR3. The CDR3 here is CSVERAGMSTDTQYF. The CDR3, as DNA: TGCAGCGTTGAACGGGCGGGGATGAGCACAGATACGCAGTATTTT.

The chain carries TRBV6-2 or TRBV6-3 and TRBJ2-3; 10 positions agree with TRBD2. This CDR3 is built from 17 residues. V lost 5 bases to trimming and J lost 0 bases; unmatched junction nucleotides: 8. Germline CDR1 and CDR2: MNHEY and SVGEGT. CDR3 in DNA: TGTGCCAGCAGTCTGACTAGCGGGCTTCCTAGCACAGATACGCAGTATTTT. Its protein is CASSLTSGLPSTDTQYF.